The present T cell receptor (beta chain) was sequenced within a study of blood T cell repertoires in COVID-19. Study-level background: The United States, Italy and Spain provided the acute and convalescent COVID-19 samples. The analysed material was cDNA or gDNA that came from T cells, B-cell-depleted T cells, or PBMCs.

V lost 9 bases to trimming and J lost 7 bases; unmatched junction nucleotides: 6. The CDR3 loop spans 13 amino acids. Germline V gene sequence: CDR1 KGHDR, CDR2 SFDVKD. Original analysis: Reference gene primer amplification gave estimated nucleated cell counts. TCRdb's table, derived via immunoSEQ multiplex PCR, lists solely in-frame clones and lacks some. V and J calls and clone size come straight from that table; D and trimming were deduced from the DNA. The sample records about 27,000 clones, around 93% being singletons. The clonotype was recovered from a human donor in a cohort sampled during active COVID-19. Sequencing was performed on peripheral blood. The V and J genes are TRBV24-1 and TRBJ1-4; 8 bases line up with TRBD1. Written as DNA, the CDR3 is TGTGCCACCGGGCAGGGGGCGAGTGAAAAACTGTTTTTT. Translation: CATGQGASEKLFF.